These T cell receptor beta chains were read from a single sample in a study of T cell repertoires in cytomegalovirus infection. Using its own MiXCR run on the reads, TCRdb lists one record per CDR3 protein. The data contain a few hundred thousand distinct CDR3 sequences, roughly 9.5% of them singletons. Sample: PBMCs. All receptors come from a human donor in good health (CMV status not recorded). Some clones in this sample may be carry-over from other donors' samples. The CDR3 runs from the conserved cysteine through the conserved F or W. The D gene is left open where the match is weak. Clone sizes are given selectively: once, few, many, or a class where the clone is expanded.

CASSLTSNTGELFF	TGCGCCAGCAGCCTGACTAGCAACACCGGGGAGCTGTTTTTT	TRBD2	TRBJ2-2	TRBV4-1	14	few
CASSPQRIAVNTGELFF	TGTGCCAGCAGCCCCCAGCGGATAGCGGTGAACACCGGGGAGCTGTTTTTT	NA	TRBJ2-2	TRBV3-1	17	NA
CASSPYPTVEAFF	TGTGCCAGCAGCCCTTACCCGACAGTTGAAGCTTTCTTT	NA	TRBJ1-1	TRBV7-2	13	many
CASSFPGTGGPDTQYF	TGTGCCAGCAGTTTCCCCGGGACAGGGGGCCCAGATACGCAGTATTTT	TRBD1	TRBJ2-3	TRBV12-3/TRBV12-4	16	NA
CAIARDSSTDTQYF	TGTGCCATCGCCCGGGACTCCAGCACAGATACGCAGTATTTT	NA	TRBJ2-3	TRBV10-3	14	NA
CASSFQLRTEAFF	TGTGCCAGCAGTTTCCAGCTTAGGACTGAAGCTTTCTTT	NA	TRBJ1-1	TRBV6-5	13	NA
CASSLLGSYSNEKLFF	TGTGCCAGCAGCCTCCTCGGCAGTTACTCGAATGAAAAACTGTTTTTT	NA	TRBJ1-4	TRBV7-2	16	many
CSATASDYGYTF	TGCAGCGCCACCGCCTCCGACTATGGCTACACCTTC	NA	TRBJ1-2	TRBV29-1	12	NA
CASSRGTGLIDGYTF	TGTGCCAGCAGTCGGGGGACAGGGTTGATCGATGGCTACACCTTC	TRBD1	TRBJ1-2	TRBV6-8	15	many
CASSSLVGANVLTF	TGTGCCAGCAGTTCCCTTGTGGGGGCCAACGTCCTGACTTTC	NA	TRBJ2-6	TRBV27	14	NA
CASSLSPAGSSYEQYF	TGTGCCAGCAGTTTATCCCCAGCGGGGAGCTCCTACGAGCAGTACTTC	TRBD2	TRBJ2-7	TRBV12-3/TRBV12-4	16	few
CASSPGVRGSGANVLTF	TGTGCCAGCAGCCCAGGGGTCCGCGGCTCTGGGGCCAACGTCCTGACTTTC	NA	TRBJ2-6	TRBV11-3	17	few
CASSDPTTSGLRIAQYF	TGTGCCAGCAGTGACCCGACGACTAGCGGGTTAAGAATCGCCCAGTACTTC	TRBD2	TRBJ2-5	TRBV2	17	few
CASRARGANNYGYTF	TGTGCCAGCAGGGCGAGGGGGGCGAATAACTATGGCTACACCTTC	NA	TRBJ1-2	TRBV6-2/TRBV6-3	15	NA
CASSYRTSGVYEQYF	TGTGCCAGCAGTTATCGGACTAGCGGGGTATACGAGCAGTACTTC	TRBD2	TRBJ2-7	TRBV6-2/TRBV6-3	15	many
CASSRSRTGVTEQYF	TGTGCCAGCTCACGTTCGAGGACAGGGGTCACTGAGCAGTACTTC	TRBD1	TRBJ2-7	TRBV18	15	few
CASSSTRGAETQYF	TGTGCCAGCAGCTCGACAAGGGGAGCGGAGACCCAGTACTTC	NA	TRBJ2-5	TRBV5-5	14	few
CASSQAQGPRSYNSPLHF	TGCGCCAGCAGCCAAGCCCAGGGCCCGAGGTCCTATAATTCACCCCTCCACTTT	NA	TRBJ1-6	TRBV4-3	18	few
CASSKDRGREQYF	TGTGCCAGTAGTAAAGACAGGGGCCGCGAGCAGTACTTC	TRBD1	TRBJ2-7	TRBV19	13	many
CASTGLADYF	TGTGCCAGCACCGGACTAGCGGATTACTTC	TRBD2	TRBJ2-5	TRBV2	10	NA
CASSVNLLSPLHF	TGTGCCAGCAGCGTCAACCTGCTATCACCCCTCCACTTT	NA	TRBJ1-6	TRBV5-6	13	few
CSARGTGGNQPQHF	TGCAGTGCTAGAGGGACAGGGGGCAATCAGCCCCAGCATTTT	TRBD1	TRBJ1-5	TRBV20-1	14	few
CASSRGGAGNTIYF	TGTGCCAGCAGTCGCGGTGGGGCTGGAAACACCATATATTTT	NA	TRBJ1-3	TRBV6-1	14	few
CASTGTGGLFGYTF	TGTGCCAGCACCGGGACAGGGGGTCTGTTTGGCTACACCTTC	TRBD1	TRBJ1-2	TRBV28	14	few
CASSPEGRWDEQFF	TGTGCCAGCAGCCCAGAGGGGCGGTGGGATGAGCAGTTCTTC	NA	TRBJ2-1	TRBV7-8	14	many
CASSLSRGAQETQYF	TGTGCCAGCAGCTTATCCAGGGGCGCCCAGGAGACCCAGTACTTC	NA	TRBJ2-5	TRBV5-4	15	NA
CASSIYWGAPPYEQYF	TGTGCCAGTAGTATATATTGGGGGGCGCCTCCCTACGAGCAGTACTTC	NA	TRBJ2-7	TRBV19	16	few
CASSSLGRGSPYNEQFF	TGTGCCAGCAGCTCCCTGGGTCGGGGGAGTCCCTACAATGAGCAGTTCTTC	NA	TRBJ2-1	TRBV7-6	17	NA
CASSLIRGSPSALHF	TGTGCCAGCAGTTTAATCAGGGGCTCTCCCTCGGCCCTCCACTTT	NA	TRBJ1-6	TRBV12-3/TRBV12-4	15	few
CASSLRGGSEKLFF	TGTGCCAGCAGCTTAAGGGGGGGGAGTGAAAAACTGTTTTTT	NA	TRBJ1-4	TRBV7-6	14	many
CASSSGVRYNEQFF	TGTGCCAGCAGCTCGGGGGTCCGGTACAATGAGCAGTTCTTC	NA	TRBJ2-1	TRBV7-2	14	many
CASSQSTVMNTGELFF	TGCGCCAGCAGCCAGTCGACAGTCATGAACACCGGGGAGCTGTTTTTT	NA	TRBJ2-2	TRBV4-3	16	NA
CASSLLRRNQPQHF	TGTGCCAGCAGTTTACTAAGGCGCAATCAGCCCCAGCATTTT	NA	TRBJ1-5	TRBV28	14	NA
CSAKTGSHEQYF	TGCAGCGCAAAGACAGGGTCCCACGAGCAGTACTTC	TRBD1	TRBJ2-7	TRBV29-1	12	NA
CATSRDLGEQYF	TGTGCCACCAGCAGAGATCTGGGCGAGCAGTACTTC	NA	TRBJ2-7	TRBV15	12	NA
CASSVGFHNRVYTEAFF	TGTGCCAGCAGCGTAGGGTTCCATAACAGGGTCTACACTGAAGCTTTCTTT	NA	TRBJ1-1	TRBV9	17	NA
CASSIRQDRSYGYTF	TGTGCCAGCAGCATTAGACAGGACAGGTCCTATGGCTACACCTTC	TRBD1	TRBJ1-2	TRBV7-2	15	many
CASRAPLGGAHGYTF	TGTGCCAGCAGAGCGCCTCTGGGAGGGGCTCATGGCTACACCTTC	NA	TRBJ1-2	TRBV12-3/TRBV12-4	15	many
CASPRADGQETQYF	TGTGCCAGCCCCCGGGCCGACGGGCAAGAGACCCAGTACTTC	NA	TRBJ2-5	TRBV11-2	14	many
CATLQGPFTGELFF	TGTGCCACACTGCAAGGGCCCTTCACCGGGGAGCTGTTTTTT	NA	TRBJ2-2	TRBV28	14	NA
CASSGSSLTDTQYF	TGTGCCAGTAGCGGGAGTTCTCTAACAGATACGCAGTATTTT	NA	TRBJ2-3	TRBV19	14	NA
CASSFRNRGRGETQYF	TGTGCCAGCAGCTTTCGGAACAGGGGGCGGGGAGAGACCCAGTACTTC	TRBD1	TRBJ2-5	TRBV7-2	16	many
CASSLVRRGGRGELFF	TGTGCCAGCAGTTTAGTCCGGCGGGGGGGAAGAGGGGAGCTGTTTTTT	TRBD2	TRBJ2-2	TRBV12-3/TRBV12-4	16	many
CASSPGQTNTEAFF	TGTGCCAGCAGCCCTGGACAGACGAACACTGAAGCTTTCTTT	NA	TRBJ1-1	TRBV7-2	14	many
CASRSGTGHNEQFF	TGTGCCAGCAGGTCCGGGACAGGGCACAATGAGCAGTTCTTC	TRBD1	TRBJ2-1	TRBV7-9	14	many
CASSLGGRGSDTQYF	TGTGCCAGCAGCTTAGGCGGGAGGGGGTCAGATACGCAGTATTTT	TRBD2	TRBJ2-3	TRBV7-3	15	many
CASSREAPGEQYF	TGTGCCAGCAGCCGGGAGGCACCGGGGGAGCAGTACTTC	TRBD2	TRBJ2-7	TRBV7-9	13	NA
CATSIGGMGSYNEQFF	TGTGCCACCTCAATAGGCGGGATGGGTTCCTACAATGAGCAGTTCTTC	NA	TRBJ2-1	TRBV28	16	NA